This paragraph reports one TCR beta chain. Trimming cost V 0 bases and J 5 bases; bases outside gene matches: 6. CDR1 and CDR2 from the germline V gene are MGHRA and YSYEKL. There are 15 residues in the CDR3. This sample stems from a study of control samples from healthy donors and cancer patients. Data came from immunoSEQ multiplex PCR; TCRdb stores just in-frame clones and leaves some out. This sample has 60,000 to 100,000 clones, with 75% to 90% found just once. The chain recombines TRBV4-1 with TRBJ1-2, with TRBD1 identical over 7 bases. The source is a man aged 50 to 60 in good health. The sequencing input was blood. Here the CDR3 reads CASSQDLGTAYGYTF. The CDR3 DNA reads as TGCGCCAGCAGCCAAGATCTGGGGACAGCATATGGCTACACCTTC.